The present entry profiles one T cell receptor beta chain with its context. Antigen: not known. This sample is drawn from a study of CD8 T cells in ankylosing spondylitis. TCRdb reprocessed the 5' RACE reads with MiXCR, giving one entry per CDR3 protein. The table includes 200,000 to 300,000 distinct CDR3 sequences, 20% to 30% detected once. Findings and limits, study-wide: Matched ankylosing spondylitis synovial fluid reportedly showed significant enrichment of disease-linked clones. Earlier authors reported some of these motif variants in reactive arthritis synovial fluid and blood.

The specimen sequenced was blood, either unsorted or a sorted T cell fraction (not recorded which). The receptor's source is a male donor with ankylosing spondylitis or in good health (not recorded which).

The CDR3: CASSWRGIGTDTQYF. CDR3 sequence (DNA): TGTGCCAGCAGCTGGCGGGGGATCGGCACAGATACGCAGTATTTT. The chain employs TRBV5-4 and TRBJ2-3; 7 bases are a match to TRBD2. Germline CDR1 reads SGHNT; CDR2 reads YYREEE (reference sequence). The CDR3 contains 15 residues. V shed 3 bases and J 1 base; nucleotides not matched to a gene: 5.